What follows are 26 T cell receptor beta chains derived from one specimen sequenced in a study of shared clonotypes between healthy human individuals. Measured with immunoSEQ multiplex PCR; TCRdb has only the in-frame clones, and not every one. This table holds about 2.2 million clones, just under 95% found once. Naivety among CD8 cells was defined by CD45RO negativity and positive CCR7 selection, thereby excluding terminally differentiated effector memory CD45RA+ cells. Sample: naive CD8+ T cells from PBMCs. These receptors all come from a man aged 18 to 29 in good health. Some clones in this sample may be carry-over from other donors' samples.

The rearrangement uses TRBV27 and TRBJ2-2, with 7 bases lining up with TRBD1. The J segment lost 4 bases and the V segment lost 7 bases, leaving 6 bases of the junction unmatched. Germline V gives CDR1 MNHEY, CDR2 SMNVEV (reference sequence). This CDR3 has 14 residues. The CDR3 is CASTWTGTTGELFF. The CDR3, as DNA: TGTGCCAGCACCTGGACAGGAACCACCGGGGAGCTGTTTTTT.

This sequence joins TRBV6-6 and TRBJ2-7; no clear D gene. The V end lost 2 bases, the J end lost 3 bases, and 8 bases lay between the germline ends. CDR1 MNHNY and CDR2 SVGAGI come from the germline V gene (reference sequence). This CDR3 spans 13 amino acids. The CDR3 region is CASSYGPIYEQYF. For the CDR3, the DNA is TGTGCCAGCAGTTACGGTCCGATCTACGAGCAGTACTTC.

The V gene is TRBV28, the J gene TRBJ1-1; TRBD1 is a possible D gene (6 bases). CDR3 size: 14 residues. Trimming left V 6 bases short and J 1 base short, with 12 bases between. The germline CDR1 and CDR2 sequences are MDHEN and SYDVKM. CDR3 sequence (DNA): TGTGCCAGCAGAATGAGGGGGACGAACACTGAAGCTTTCTTT. It encodes CASRMRGTNTEAFF.

The chain combines TRBV5-1 with TRBJ1-1; D call uncertain. This CDR3 spans 15 amino acids. Looked up from germline, CDR1 is SGHRS and CDR2 is YFSETQ. Trimming took off 0 bases at V and 1 base at J, with 10 bases between the two ends. The CDR3 coding sequence is TGCGCCAGCAGCTTGGCCCCAGGCGCGAACACTGAAGCTTTCTTT. Its protein product is CASSLAPGANTEAFF.

This chain uses TRBV7-2 with TRBJ2-7, with D unresolved. The CDR3 extends over 15 amino acids. Per the germline V gene, CDR1 is SGHTA and CDR2 is FQGNSA. Trimming removed 6 bases at V and 0 bases at J, with 15 bases between. DNA of the CDR3: TGTGCCAGCAGACCTCGGACCTCGAGCTCCTACGAGCAGTACTTC. It specifies CASRPRTSSSYEQYF. The complete variable domain, with remaining parts taken from reference TRBV7-2 and TRBJ2-7, reads GAGVSQSPSNKVTEKGKDVELRCDPISGHTALYWYRQSLGQGLEFLIYFQGNSAPDKSGLPSDRFSAERTGGSVSTLTIQRTQQEDSAVYLCASRPRTSSSYEQYFGPGTRLTVT.

The chain recombines TRBV4-2 with TRBJ1-1, with D unclear. Deletions cut 1 base from V and 8 bases from J, with 8 bases between. CDR3 length equals 12 residues. Germline-derived CDR1 and CDR2 are LGHNA and YNFKEQ. This CDR3 reads CASSQGRVEAFF. CDR3 DNA: TGTGCCAGCAGCCAAGGCCGAGTCGAAGCTTTCTTT.

The gene calls are TRBV19 and TRBJ1-1, with 8 bases that match TRBD1. The CDR3 sequence is 15 residues long. V shed 7 bases, J shed 1 base, and the junction held 8 bases outside the gene matches. Germline V CDR1 and CDR2: LNHDA, SQIVND (reference sequence). The chain's CDR3 is CASTGDQGANTEAFF. The DNA of the CDR3 is TGTGCCAGTACCGGCGACCAGGGGGCGAACACTGAAGCTTTCTTT.

This clone came up once. The rearrangement joins TRBV27 to TRBJ2-3, with a weak D call TRBD1 (6 bases). Trimming shortened V by 2 bases and J by 6 bases, and 27 bases separated the two germline ends. Germline loops: CDR1 MNHEY, CDR2 SMNVEV (reference sequence). The CDR3 spans 19 residues. CDR3 protein: CASSLRTPSTGLAGDTQYF. The DNA of the CDR3 is TGTGCCAGCAGTTTACGTACCCCGTCAACAGGGCTTGCAGGGGATACGCAGTATTTT.

V is TRBV4-3 and J is TRBJ2-7; 9 bases are shared with TRBD2. The CDR3 length is 17 residues. V shed 0 bases and J 3 bases; nucleotides not matched to a gene: 9. The V gene's germline CDR1 is LGHNA and CDR2 YSLEER. The CDR3 DNA reads as TGCGCCAGCAGCCAAGATCTGATGGTAGCGGGAGACTACGAGCAGTACTTC. The encoded protein is CASSQDLMVAGDYEQYF.

The J gene is TRBJ2-1, the V gene TRBV5-1; 10 bases agree with TRBD2. The J segment lost 3 bases and the V segment lost 0 bases, leaving 9 bases of the junction unmatched. The CDR3 has 18 residues. The germline gives CDR1 SGHRS, CDR2 YFSETQ. CDR3 sequence: CASSLDTRAGGGYNEQFF. In DNA form, the CDR3 reads TGCGCCAGCAGCTTGGATACGAGAGCGGGAGGGGGCTACAATGAGCAGTTCTTC. Supplemented by reference TRBV5-1 and TRBJ2-1, the full variable domain reads KAGVTQTPRYLIKTRGQQVTLSCSPISGHRSVSWYQQTPGQGLQFLFEYFSETQRNKGNFPGRFSGRQFSNSRSEMNVSTLELGDSALYLCASSLDTRAGGGYNEQFFGPGTRLTVL.

CDR3 DNA sequence: TGCAGCGTGGGTGGCGGGAGGCCACGCTACGAGCAGTACTTC. Encoded protein: CSVGGGRPRYEQYF. The J gene is TRBJ2-7, the V gene TRBV29-1, with 8 positions matching TRBD2. Trimming at V came to 6 bases and at J to 3 bases, leaving 10 bases not matched to a gene. Germline CDR1 and CDR2: SQVTM and ANQGSEA. CDR3 size: 14 residues.

This chain uses TRBV7-8 with TRBJ1-3; D is perhaps TRBD1 (6 bases). The germline CDR1 and CDR2 sequences are SGHVS and FQNEAQ. V was shortened by 5 bases and J by 6 bases, with 14 bases between the two germline ends. CDR3 length: 14 residues. CDR3 region: CASSTNEGENTIYF. In DNA, the CDR3 is TGTGCCAGCAGCACAAATGAGGGGGAAAACACCATATATTTT.

The V call is TRBV7-9, the J call TRBJ2-7, with TRBD1 matching over 7 bases. Germline loops: CDR1 SEHNR, CDR2 FQNEAQ (reference sequence). This CDR3 comprises 15 residues. The V and J ends lost 5 bases and 3 bases, in that order; junction bases with no gene match: 10. CDR3 nucleotides: TGTGCCAGCAGCGACCGGGACAGACCACTCTACGAGCAGTACTTC. It encodes CASSDRDRPLYEQYF.

V is TRBV28 and J is TRBJ1-1, with 9 bases that match TRBD1. The CDR3 sequence is 17 residues long. Germline V lookup: CDR1 MDHEN, CDR2 SYDVKM. With 6 bases clipped from V and 1 base from J, the junction kept 12 bases outside the gene matches. CDR3 in DNA: TGTGCCAGCAGGCCTAAACAGGGGGCTTCGCCGAACACTGAAGCTTTCTTT. Translated: CASRPKQGASPNTEAFF.

The rearrangement joins TRBV6-5 to TRBJ2-5, with D possibly being TRBD2 (5 bases). The V gene's germline CDR1 is MNHEY and CDR2 SVGAGI. CDR3 length equals 14 residues. Trimming took off 4 bases at V and 2 bases at J, with 11 bases between the two ends. The CDR3 sequence is CASSFGRGQETQYF. CDR3 nucleotide sequence: TGTGCCAGCAGTTTTGGACGGGGACAAGAGACCCAGTACTTC.

This clone was seen just once. CDR3 residues: CASSRFTEAFF. CDR3 DNA sequence: TGTGCCAGCAGTCGCTTCACAGAAGCTTTCTTT. The gene calls are TRBV28 and TRBJ1-1; D gene ambiguous. Per the germline V gene, CDR1 is MDHEN and CDR2 is SYDVKM. The CDR3 contains 11 residues. V dropped 5 bases and J dropped 8 bases, with 9 bases sitting between them.

In this sample, this clone turned up a few times. This chain uses TRBV4-2 with TRBJ1-1, with D uncertain. With 1 base removed from V and 7 bases from J, the gap between germline ends came to 7 bases. This CDR3 has 12 residues. CDR1 and CDR2 (germline): LGHNA, YNFKEQ. The CDR3 sequence: CASSQGAGEAFF. CDR3 in DNA: TGTGCCAGCAGCCAAGGGGCAGGTGAAGCTTTCTTT.

CDR3 residues: CASTESTGNTEAFF. CDR3 coding DNA: TGTGCCAGCACCGAATCTACAGGGAACACTGAAGCTTTCTTT. V gene TRBV27 combines with J gene TRBJ1-1; D might be TRBD1 (5 bases). V was pared by 7 bases and J by 1 base, with 13 bases between. Germline CDR1 is MNHEY and CDR2 is SMNVEV (reference sequence). This CDR3 has 14 amino acids.

In the case of this clone: The sample holds other DNA sequences that translate to the same CDR3. For the CDR3, the DNA is TGTGCCTGGAGGGCCTATGGCTACACCTTC. This sequence encodes CAWRAYGYTF. The chain recombines TRBV30 with TRBJ1-2; D is uncertain. Germline CDR1 GTSNPN, CDR2 SVGIG (reference sequence). The germline V and J ends were trimmed by 3 bases and 4 bases, with 3 bases remaining between them. CDR3 length: 10 residues.

The chain joins TRBV6-1 to TRBJ2-1; 8 nucleotides match TRBD1. The CDR3 consists of 15 residues. Per germline, CDR1 MNHNS and CDR2 SASEGT. Germline trimming cut 1 base from V and 4 bases from J; bases unmatched to any gene: 3. CDR3 nucleotides: TGTGCCAGCAGTGAAGGGACAGGGATTTACAATGAGCAGTTCTTC. Its protein is CASSEGTGIYNEQFF.

The chain combines TRBV6-5 with TRBJ2-7; D is possibly TRBD2 (6 bases). Germline CDR1 and CDR2: MNHEY and SVGAGI. This CDR3 has 16 residues. Between the trimmed V and J ends, which lost 0 bases and 2 bases, there was a span of 14 bases. CDR3 loop: CASSYSHERVTYEQYF. CDR3 DNA: TGTGCCAGCAGTTACTCGCATGAGCGGGTGACCTACGAGCAGTACTTC.

V gene TRBV9 combines with J gene TRBJ2-5, with D perhaps assigned TRBD1 or TRBD2 (5 bases each). The ends were cut back, 0 bases at V and 10 bases at J, with 10 bases in the middle. Germline V CDR1 and CDR2: SGDLS, YYNGEE. The CDR3 sequence is 12 residues long. CDR3 sequence: CASSVGLGDQYF. Here the CDR3 DNA reads TGTGCCAGCAGCGTAGGATTGGGGGACCAGTACTTC.

For this clone: Other DNA sequences in the same sample also yield this CDR3. This chain joins TRBV28 and TRBJ2-4; D gene ambiguous. In germline, CDR1 is MDHEN, CDR2 SYDVKM. V was cut by 4 bases and J by 0 bases, with 10 bases left in between. There are 15 residues in the CDR3. The CDR3 spells CASSSRGLAKNIQYF. CDR3 DNA sequence: TGTGCCAGCAGTTCACGCGGTTTAGCCAAAAACATTCAGTACTTC.

This chain uses TRBV10-3 with TRBJ1-1; the D gene is possibly TRBD1 (6 bases). Germline V lookup: CDR1 ENHRY, CDR2 SYGVKD. V was clipped by 6 bases and J by 6 bases, with 23 bases between them. This CDR3 spans 16 amino acids. Here the CDR3 DNA reads TGTGCCATCAGCCGAAACGAGGGGAGGGGGAGGGCTGAAGCTTTCTTT. This sequence encodes CAISRNEGRGRAEAFF.

This rearrangement joins TRBV13 to TRBJ2-1; 11 positions match TRBD1. Trimming cost V 5 bases and J 5 bases; bases outside gene matches: 5. Germline CDR1 reads PRHDT; CDR2 reads FYEKMQ (reference sequence). The CDR3 has 15 amino acids. The CDR3 protein is CASSPQGQGDNEQFF. Here the CDR3 DNA reads TGTGCCAGCAGCCCACAGGGACAGGGGGACAATGAGCAGTTCTTC.

The chain links TRBV27 to TRBJ2-7; D gene unclear. V dropped 6 bases and J dropped 3 bases, with 9 bases sitting between them. The germline CDR1 and CDR2 sequences are MNHEY and SMNVEV (reference sequence). This CDR3 comprises 12 residues. CDR3 DNA sequence: TGTGCCAGCAGCTCCCCATACTACGAGCAGTACTTC. Translated, it gives CASSSPYYEQYF.